This T cell receptor (beta chain) was profiled in a study of blood T cells in healthy people across ages. Study outcomes and limitations: Getting older went along with TCR beta diversity per million T cells dropping roughly linearly. Naive T cell percentage showed a strong correlation with the diversity of TCR beta.

To note about this clonotype: Its antigen is not identified.

This CDR3 has 15 residues. In germline, CDR1 is MNHEY, CDR2 SVGEGT. Trimming left V 6 bases short and J 0 bases short, with 15 bases between. PCR was performed a second time for roughly 7 to 11 cycles using a sample-barcoded 5' primer and a J-beta primer mix. From the 5' RACE reads, TCRdb called clonotypes with MiXCR, one entry per CDR3 protein. This sample has 1.6 million or so distinct CDR3 sequences, with almost 35% found just once. The chain uses TRBV6-2 or TRBV6-3 and TRBJ2-7; D unclear. This TCR was sampled from a young woman in good health. Sample: blood. Written as DNA, the CDR3 is TGTGCCAGCAGCCAGACAAGATTTTTCTCCTACGAGCAGTACTTC. Its protein product is CASSQTRFFSYEQYF.